At least ten counts were recorded for the clone carrying this T cell receptor (beta chain). Its cognate antigen is unknown. TCRdb ran MiXCR on the 5' RACE reads and lists one entry per CDR3 protein. Of 450,000 to 550,000 distinct CDR3 sequences detected, roughly 5% appear once; the ten largest clones hold around 3.4%. The CDR3 is 13 residues long. With 1 base removed from V and 14 bases from J, the gap between germline ends came to 16 bases. Germline CDR1 and CDR2: SGHTA and FQGNSA. The data were taken from a study of CD8 T cells in ankylosing spondylitis. Study results and limitations: Clones linked to the disease showed a CD8+ phenotype. They occurred at relatively low frequencies in peripheral blood. The study looked at matched synovial fluid samples from ankylosing spondylitis patients. Disease-linked clones were reported to be significantly enriched there. Typical of ankylosing spondylitis blood, it appeared, was a TCR beta motif of eight highly homologous variants.

The sequence came from a male donor with ankylosing spondylitis. Sequences were obtained from blood, either unsorted or a sorted T cell fraction (not recorded which). The rearrangement links TRBV7-2 to TRBJ2-3; D uncertain. Here the CDR3 reads CASSLGSGYAWYF. The CDR3 coding sequence is TGTGCCAGCAGCTTAGGTAGTGGGTACGCATGGTATTTT. Filled out from reference TRBV7-2 and TRBJ2-3, the complete variable domain reads GAGVSQSPSNKVTEKGKDVELRCDPISGHTALYWYRQSLGQGLEFLIYFQGNSAPDKSGLPSDRFSAERTGGSVSTLTIQRTQQEDSAVYLCASSLGSGYAWYFGPGTRLTVL.